The 23 T cell receptor beta chains below come from one sample, sequenced in a study of cytomegalovirus exposure and HLA in healthy donors. Researchers ran the PCR with 60 Vbeta and 13 Jbeta primers. Libraries were prepared by immunoSEQ multiplex PCR; TCRdb keeps only in-frame clonotypes and omits some of them. The data show about 220,000 clones, about three quarters seen once. The sequenced sample consisted of PBMCs. Receptor source: a male donor in good health and CMV-seronegative.

V is TRBV6-5 and J is TRBJ1-2; 7 bases fit TRBD1. V gave up 5 bases and J gave up 2 bases; unmatched junction bases: 2. Germline V gene data show CDR1 as MNHEY and CDR2 as SVGAGI. The CDR3 length is 13 residues. CDR3 sequence (DNA): TGTGCCAGCAGTGTGACAGGGAACTATGGCTACACCTTC. This gives the protein CASSVTGNYGYTF.

The chain uses TRBV7-3 and TRBJ2-3; 8 bases match TRBD2. Trimming removed 1 base from V and 5 bases from J; junction bases left unmatched: 8. Germline V gene sequence: CDR1 SGHTA, CDR2 FQGTGA. The CDR3 spans 16 residues. DNA for the CDR3: TGTGCCAGCAGCTTAATAGGGGCGGGAGGAGGAGATACGCAGTATTTT. It is translated as CASSLIGAGGGDTQYF.

The chain carries TRBV6-5 and TRBJ2-3; D is undetermined. V gave up 3 bases and J gave up 1 base, with 5 bases separating them. CDR1 is MNHEY, CDR2 SVGAGI, per germline. The CDR3 has 13 amino acids. The CDR3 region has the DNA TGTGCCAGCAGTTATGGAGGCACAGATACGCAGTATTTT. Protein product: CASSYGGTDTQYF.

The rearrangement uses TRBV6-5 and TRBJ1-1; D not certain. This CDR3 is 10 amino acids long. V lost 4 bases and J lost 8, with 5 bases in between. Germline CDR1 and CDR2: MNHEY and SVGAGI. The CDR3 is CASSSKEAFF. CDR3 sequence (DNA): TGTGCCAGCAGTTCAAAAGAAGCTTTCTTT.

The V call is TRBV30, the J call TRBJ2-5; D gene unclear. The closer fit of TRBJ2-7 to the DNA end suggests the J call may be wrong. The length of the CDR3 is 12 residues. Germline CDR1 and CDR2: GTSNPN and SVGIG (reference sequence). CDR3 sequence: CAWSSGIYEQYF. The CDR3 bases are TGTGCCTGGAGTTCAGGAATCTACGAGCAGTACTTC.

V and J are TRBV7-9 and TRBJ2-4; 8 bases are shared with TRBD2. The CDR3 is 15 residues long. The germline V gene has CDR1 SEHNR and CDR2 FQNEAQ (reference sequence). The V and J ends lost 5 bases and 3 bases, in that order; junction bases with no gene match: 6. CDR3 sequence (DNA): TGTGCCAGCAGCCCTTACGGGGGGGGCAAAAACATTCAGTACTTC. Amino acid sequence: CASSPYGGGKNIQYF.

This chain connects TRBV7-2 to TRBJ1-5; D is unclear. Trimming cost V 5 bases and J 4 bases, with 9 bases left between them. The CDR3 is 13 amino acids. CDR1 and CDR2 (germline): SGHTA, FQGNSA. In DNA, the CDR3 is TGTGCCAGCAGCACCGCAGAAAATCAGCCCCAGCATTTT. Encoded protein: CASSTAENQPQHF.

The chain joins TRBV6-5 to TRBJ2-1, with 9 bases that match TRBD2. The germline V gene has CDR1 MNHEY and CDR2 SVGAGI. The CDR3 spans 15 residues. V gave up 5 bases and J gave up 4 bases; unmatched junction bases: 6. The chain's CDR3 is CASSNSGRRYNEQFF. The CDR3 bases are TGTGCCAGCAGTAATAGCGGGAGAAGGTACAATGAGCAGTTCTTC.

The chain links TRBV5-6 to TRBJ1-4, with 7 bases identical to TRBD1. Germline lookup yields CDR1 SGHDT and CDR2 YYEEEE. V lost 4 bases and J lost 2; bases outside the gene matches: 2. The length of the CDR3 is 14 residues. The CDR3 nucleotides are TGTGCCAGCAGCGTACAGGGGACTAATGAAAAACTGTTTTTT. Amino acid sequence: CASSVQGTNEKLFF.

The V and J genes are TRBV18 and TRBJ1-2; 9 nucleotides align to TRBD1. The CDR3 has 16 amino acids. In germline, CDR1 is KGHSH, CDR2 LQKENI. The J segment lost 0 bases and the V segment lost 4 bases, leaving 6 bases of the junction unmatched. CDR3 region: CASSQPGQGTNYGYTF. In nucleotides, the CDR3 is TGTGCCAGCTCACAACCGGGACAGGGAACTAACTATGGCTACACCTTC. Full variable domain (rest looked up from reference TRBV18 and TRBJ1-2): NAGVMQNPRHLVRRRGQEARLRCSPMKGHSHVYWYRQLPEEGLKFMVYLQKENIIDESGMPKERFSAEFPKEGPSILRIQQVVRGDSAAYFCASSQPGQGTNYGYTFGSGTRLTVV.

The CDR3, as DNA: TGTGCCAGCAGCTCGAGCGGGGGGACCCTGAACACCGGGGAGCTGTTTTTT. Translation: CASSSSGGTLNTGELFF. The chain has TRBV7-3 and TRBJ2-2; 9 positions agree with TRBD2. Germline V lookup: CDR1 SGHTA, CDR2 FQGTGA. CDR3 size: 17 residues. V lost 4 bases, J lost 1 base, and 7 bases stayed unmatched. The entire variable domain, with the rest obtained from reference TRBV7-3 and TRBJ2-2, is as follows: GAGVSQTPSNKVTEKGKYVELRCDPISGHTALYWYRQSLGQGPEFLIYFQGTGAADDSGLPNDRFFAVRPEGSVSTLKIQRTERGDSAVYLCASSSSGGTLNTGELFFGEGSRLTVL.

The J gene is TRBJ2-7, the V gene TRBV30; D is ambiguous. Per germline, CDR1 GTSNPN and CDR2 SVGIG (reference sequence). The V gene lost 2 bases and the J gene lost 7 bases, with 9 bases spanning the gap. The CDR3 loop spans 11 amino acids. CDR3 coding DNA: TGTGCCTGGAGTCCCCTAACGGAGCAGTACTTC. Protein sequence: CAWSPLTEQYF.

This clone turned up a few times. V and J are TRBV19 and TRBJ1-3; D is uncertain. Trimming pared 9 bases from V and 13 bases from J, leaving 13 bases between. The CDR3 consists of 10 residues. CDR1 and CDR2 from the germline V gene are LNHDA and SQIVND (reference sequence). CDR3 DNA sequence: TGTGCCAGCCGCCCCCCGGGTATATATTTT. This encodes CASRPPGIYF.

The chain uses TRBV30 and TRBJ1-2; D possibly corresponds to TRBD1 (5 bases). Trimming shortened V by 7 bases and J by 3 bases, and 15 bases separated the two germline ends. The CDR3 has 13 amino acids. CDR1 and CDR2 (germline): GTSNPN, SVGIG (reference sequence). CDR3: CASNRRGHYGYTF. Here the CDR3 DNA reads TGTGCCTCCAACAGAAGGGGCCACTATGGCTACACCTTC.

The V gene is TRBV28, the J gene TRBJ2-5; 9 bases are shared with TRBD2. CDR3 length: 18 amino acids. The J segment lost 5 bases and the V segment lost 3 bases, leaving 16 bases of the junction unmatched. Germline CDR1 MDHEN, CDR2 SYDVKM. CDR3 nucleotides: TGTGCCAGCAGTTTCGGCGGGGGGGCTTTTCGGCTTGGGGAGACCCAGTACTTC. Translation: CASSFGGGAFRLGETQYF.

This rearrangement joins TRBV19 to TRBJ1-2, with TRBD1 matching over 7 bases. This CDR3 has 17 residues. V trimming: 2 bases; J trimming: 2 bases; junction bases outside the gene matches: 11. Germline V CDR1 and CDR2: LNHDA, SQIVND (reference sequence). The CDR3 nucleotides read TGTGCCAGTAGTATACAGGGGGACGTGCTTGACAACTATGGCTACACCTTC. Encoded protein: CASSIQGDVLDNYGYTF. The variable domain in full, with the rest retrieved from reference TRBV19 and TRBJ1-2, is DGGITQSPKYLFRKEGQNVTLSCEQNLNHDAMYWYRQDPGQGLRLIYYSQIVNDFQKGDIAEGYSVSREKKESFPLTVTSAQKNPTAFYLCASSIQGDVLDNYGYTFGSGTRLTVV.

This clone appeared a single time. V is TRBV7-2 and J is TRBJ2-7; D gene unclear. CDR1 and CDR2 (germline): SGHTA, FQGNSA. The V end was cut by 3 bases, the J end by 3 bases, with 6 bases between. This CDR3 has 12 amino acids. CDR3 sequence (DNA): TGTGCCAGCAGCTTCGATAGCTACGAGCAGTACTTC. Its protein is CASSFDSYEQYF.

The genes are TRBV4-1 and TRBJ2-7; 13 positions match TRBD2. Germline assignment: CDR1 MGHRA and CDR2 YSYEKL. V lost 1 base and J lost 5; bases outside the gene matches: 2. The CDR3 has 15 residues. The CDR3 spells CASSQVGLAGDEQYF. The CDR3 region has the DNA TGCGCCAGCAGCCAAGTTGGACTAGCGGGAGACGAGCAGTACTTC.

The gene calls are TRBV4-1 and TRBJ1-4; 10 nucleotides line up with TRBD1. This CDR3 is 15 amino acids long. Germline CDR1 is MGHRA and CDR2 is YSYEKL. Trimming cost V 1 base and J 7 bases; bases outside gene matches: 3. The chain's CDR3 is CASSQGQGAVEKLFF. CDR3 bases: TGCGCCAGCAGCCAAGGACAGGGGGCGGTTGAAAAACTGTTTTTT.

This clone was seen once. CDR3 region: CASSTGDTEAFF. The CDR3 DNA reads as TGCGCCAGCAGCACGGGAGACACTGAAGCTTTCTTT. The chain is built from TRBV5-1 and TRBJ1-1; D ambiguous. CDR1 is SGHRS, CDR2 YFSETQ, per germline. The CDR3 extends over 12 amino acids. The germline V and J ends were trimmed by 4 bases and 3 bases, with 7 bases remaining between them.

The rearrangement uses TRBV6-5 and TRBJ1-3; D is undetermined. V was pared by 3 bases and J by 4 bases, with 16 bases between. Germline values: CDR1 MNHEY, CDR2 SVGAGI. CDR3 length equals 16 residues. The CDR3 protein is CASSYSPQNPGNTIYF. CDR3 in DNA: TGTGCCAGCAGTTATTCCCCGCAGAATCCCGGAAACACCATATATTTT.

This sequence joins TRBV11-2 and TRBJ2-3, with TRBD2 matching over 8 bases. J lost 5 bases, V lost 3 bases, and 10 bases had no gene match. The length of the CDR3 is 16 residues. Germline V gives CDR1 SGHAT, CDR2 FQNNGV. The CDR3 reads CASSFFAPGGQDTQYF. Here the CDR3 DNA reads TGTGCCAGCAGCTTTTTCGCCCCGGGGGGGCAAGATACGCAGTATTTT.

The CDR3: CASSLSNRGYEQYF. As DNA, the CDR3 is TGTGCCAGCAGTTTATCGAACAGGGGTTACGAGCAGTACTTC. The chain carries TRBV28 and TRBJ2-7; 7 bases are a match to TRBD1. The CDR3 runs 14 residues. The V and J ends lost 1 base and 4 bases, in that order; junction bases with no gene match: 4. Germline CDR1 and CDR2: MDHEN and SYDVKM.